These 13 T cell receptor beta chains originate from one sample sequenced in a study of vaccination and CD4 T cells after COVID-19. The Oncomine TCR Beta short-read assay sequenced DNA from cultured CD4+ T cells. MiXCR was run by TCRdb on the PCR reads, yielding one entry per CDR3 protein. The table includes some 24,000 distinct CDR3 sequences, 35% to 55% detected once. Time point in this sample: late sampling 161 to 241 days after vaccination in three convalescent patients. Treatment of the sample: approximately 10-day PBMC culture with coronavirus spike peptide pools or control peptides (ViraFEST assay). These TCRs are of unknown antigen specificity. Sequenced here: CD4+ T cells from blood, cultured in vitro, sampled about 7 months after SARS-CoV-2 vaccination. These receptors came from a human donor who had recovered from COVID-19.

V gene TRBV20-1 combines with J gene TRBJ2-7; D possibly matches TRBD1 or TRBD2 (5 bases each). There are 16 residues in the CDR3. V was clipped by 3 bases and J by 2 bases, with 20 bases between them. The germline V gene encodes CDR1 DFQATT and CDR2 SNEGSKA (reference sequence). The CDR3 here is CSASPGTSRIPYEQYF. CDR3 DNA: TGCAGTGCTAGTCCCGGGACGTCCAGAATACCCTACGAGCAGTACTTC.

V and J are TRBV7-2 and TRBJ2-7; D remains ambiguous. The CDR3 covers 12 residues. Per germline, CDR1 SGHTA and CDR2 FQGNSA. Trimming shortened V by 0 bases and J by 8 bases, and 8 bases separated the two germline ends. This CDR3 is CASSLAFDKQYF. The CDR3 DNA is TGTGCCAGCAGCTTAGCGTTCGACAAGCAGTACTTC.

This chain uses TRBV27 with TRBJ2-7, with D perhaps assigned TRBD1 or TRBD2 (5 bases each). The CDR3 consists of 15 residues. From germline, CDR1 is MNHEY and CDR2 SMNVEV (reference sequence). V was trimmed by 4 bases and J by 1 base, leaving 14 bases between them. The CDR3 loop is CASSSWGRGSYEQYF. CDR3 coding DNA: TGTGCCAGCAGTTCCTGGGGGAGAGGGTCCTACGAGCAGTACTTC.

This clonotype was seen more than once but under ten times. The V and J genes are TRBV28 and TRBJ2-5; 14 bases fit TRBD2. J lost 1 base, V lost 2 bases, and 6 bases had no gene match. The length of the CDR3 is 18 residues. The V gene's germline CDR1 is MDHEN and CDR2 SYDVKM. CDR3 amino acids: CASSLRYGLAGGQETQYF. DNA for the CDR3: TGTGCCAGCAGTTTAAGGTACGGACTAGCGGGAGGCCAAGAGACCCAGTACTTC.

This clonotype appeared once. J is TRBJ2-7 and V is TRBV5-4; tentative D call: TRBD1 (6 bases). Looked up from germline, CDR1 is SGHNT and CDR2 is YYREEE (reference sequence). This CDR3 spans 14 amino acids. Between the trimmed V and J ends, which lost 5 bases and 4 bases, there was a span of 16 bases. CDR3 sequence: CASSGGGEIYEQYF. CDR3 nucleotide sequence: TGTGCCAGCAGTGGGGGCGGTGAGATATACGAGCAGTACTTC.

V usage is TRBV20-1 and J usage is TRBJ1-5; no firm D call. This CDR3 has 15 amino acids. CDR1 is DFQATT, CDR2 SNEGSKA, per germline (reference sequence). The V gene lost 0 bases and the J gene lost 6 bases, with 15 bases spanning the gap. The CDR3 coding sequence is TGCAGTGCTAGAGATTCGAGGGCGGCGGGTCAGCCCCAGCATTTT. It yields the protein CSARDSRAAGQPQHF.

This clonotype was seen once. This chain connects TRBV11-2 to TRBJ2-1; no definite D call. Trimming stripped 1 base from V and 0 bases from J, with 13 bases between. Germline CDR1 and CDR2: SGHAT and FQNNGV. The CDR3 length is 17 residues. DNA for the CDR3: TGTGCCAGCAGCTTAGTTCCGGACGTTAGCTCCTACAATGAGCAGTTCTTC. It yields the protein CASSLVPDVSSYNEQFF.

The CDR3 spells CASSSSSGHDNEQFF. The CDR3 region has the DNA TGTGCCAGCAGCTCTTCTAGCGGGCACGACAATGAGCAGTTCTTC. V gene TRBV7-2 combines with J gene TRBJ2-1, with 8 nucleotides matching TRBD2. V lost 4 bases to trimming and J lost 5 bases; unmatched junction nucleotides: 7. CDR3 length: 15 residues. Germline CDR1 reads SGHTA; CDR2 reads FQGNSA.

The V call is TRBV20-1, the J call TRBJ1-1; D is perhaps TRBD1 (5 bases). The germline gives CDR1 DFQATT, CDR2 SNEGSKA (reference sequence). There are 15 residues in the CDR3. CDR3 sequence (DNA): TGCAACCCAAAATGGAGAGGGAGGGGAAGGACTGAAGCTTTCTTT. It specifies CNPKWRGRGRTEAFF.

This rearrangement joins TRBV11-2 to TRBJ2-4, with 7 bases that match TRBD1. Trimming cost V 5 bases and J 9 bases; bases outside gene matches: 1. Per germline, CDR1 SGHAT and CDR2 FQNNGV. The CDR3 spans 11 residues. CDR3 in DNA: TGTGCCAGCAGCGCAGGGGGCATTCAGTACTTC. Amino acids: CASSAGGIQYF.

The genes are TRBV20-1 and TRBJ1-1, with D unclear. Trimming left V 0 bases short and J 5 bases short, with 19 bases between. The CDR3 extends over 16 amino acids. Germline CDR1 reads DFQATT; CDR2 reads SNEGSKA (reference sequence). CDR3: CSARDGGSGVGTEAFF. As DNA, the CDR3 is TGCAGTGCTAGAGATGGCGGATCAGGAGTAGGGACTGAAGCTTTCTTT.

This clonotype appeared a few times. No DNA is shown, since the ends of the CDR3 on it are uncertain; the CDR3 is the one TCRdb lists. This rearrangement joins TRBV7-5 to TRBJ1-6; the D call in the table, TRBD1, was not verified against the DNA. TRBV7-5 is a pseudogene locus. The CDR3 has 16 amino acids, counting both end residues. The CDR3 protein is CISVPEAGRDDSPLHF.

The chain carries TRBV7-2 and TRBJ2-3; 7 positions match TRBD2. The CDR3 spans 13 residues. From germline, CDR1 is SGHTA and CDR2 FQGNSA. J gave up 6 bases and V 11 bases, and 11 bases lay outside the gene matches. For the CDR3, the DNA is TGTGCCGCCTGGGCGGGAGTCTCGGATACGCAGTATTTT. It specifies CAAWAGVSDTQYF.